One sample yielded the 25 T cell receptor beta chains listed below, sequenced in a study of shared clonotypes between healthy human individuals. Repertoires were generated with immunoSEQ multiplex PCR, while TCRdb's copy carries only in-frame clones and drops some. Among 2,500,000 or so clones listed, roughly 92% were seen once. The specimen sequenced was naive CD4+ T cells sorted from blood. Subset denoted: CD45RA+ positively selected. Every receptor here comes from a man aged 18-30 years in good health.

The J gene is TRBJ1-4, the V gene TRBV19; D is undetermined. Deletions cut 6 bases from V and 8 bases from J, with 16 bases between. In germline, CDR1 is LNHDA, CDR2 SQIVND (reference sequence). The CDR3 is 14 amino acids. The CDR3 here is CASRKRELSEKLFF. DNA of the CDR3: TGTGCCAGTAGAAAACGCGAGTTGTCGGAAAAACTGTTTTTT.

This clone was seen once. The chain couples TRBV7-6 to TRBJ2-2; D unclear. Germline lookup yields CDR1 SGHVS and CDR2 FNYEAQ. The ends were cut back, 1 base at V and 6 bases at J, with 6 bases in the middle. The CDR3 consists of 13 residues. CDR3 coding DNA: TGTGCCAGCAGCTTAGGAGGAGCCGGGGAGCTGTTTTTT. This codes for CASSLGGAGELFF.

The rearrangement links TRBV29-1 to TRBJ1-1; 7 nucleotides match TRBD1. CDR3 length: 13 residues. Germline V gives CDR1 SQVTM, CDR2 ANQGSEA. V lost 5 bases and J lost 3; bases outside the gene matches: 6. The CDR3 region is CSVRGPKDTEAFF. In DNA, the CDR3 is TGCAGCGTTAGGGGGCCTAAGGACACTGAAGCTTTCTTT.

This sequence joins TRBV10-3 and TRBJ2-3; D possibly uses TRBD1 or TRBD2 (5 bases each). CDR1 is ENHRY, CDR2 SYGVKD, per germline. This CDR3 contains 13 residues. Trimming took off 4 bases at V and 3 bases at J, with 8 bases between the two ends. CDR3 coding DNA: TGTGCCATCAGTGGGGGGAAAACAGATACGCAGTATTTT. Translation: CAISGGKTDTQYF.

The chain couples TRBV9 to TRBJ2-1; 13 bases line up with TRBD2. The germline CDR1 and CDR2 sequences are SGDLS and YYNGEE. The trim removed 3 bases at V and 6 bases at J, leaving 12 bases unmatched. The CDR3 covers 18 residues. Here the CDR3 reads CASSAGLAGSGGCNEQFF. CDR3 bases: TGTGCCAGCAGCGCGGGACTAGCGGGATCGGGGGGCTGCAATGAGCAGTTCTTC.

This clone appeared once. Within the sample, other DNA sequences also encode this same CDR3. This CDR3 is CASSLGQGTYEQYF. In DNA form, the CDR3 reads TGTGCCAGTAGTCTCGGACAGGGGACCTACGAGCAGTACTTC. This chain connects TRBV19 to TRBJ2-7; 9 bases map to TRBD1. Germline values: CDR1 LNHDA, CDR2 SQIVND (reference sequence). The CDR3 has 14 amino acids. V lost 5 bases and J lost 2; bases outside the gene matches: 4.

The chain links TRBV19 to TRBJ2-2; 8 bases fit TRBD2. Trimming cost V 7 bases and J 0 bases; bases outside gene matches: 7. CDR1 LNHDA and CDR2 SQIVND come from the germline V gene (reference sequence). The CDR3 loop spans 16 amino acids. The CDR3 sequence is CASMKAGVTNTGELFF. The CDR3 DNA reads TGTGCCAGTATGAAAGCGGGAGTCACGAACACCGGGGAGCTGTTTTTT.

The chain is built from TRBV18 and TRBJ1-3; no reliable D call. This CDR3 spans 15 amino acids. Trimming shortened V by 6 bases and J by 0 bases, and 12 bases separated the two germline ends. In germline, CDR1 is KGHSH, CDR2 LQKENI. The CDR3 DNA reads TGTGCCAGCTCGGCGAGGAGGGACTCTGGAAACACCATATATTTT. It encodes CASSARRDSGNTIYF. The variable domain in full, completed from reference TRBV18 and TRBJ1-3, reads NAGVMQNPRHLVRRRGQEARLRCSPMKGHSHVYWYRQLPEEGLKFMVYLQKENIIDESGMPKERFSAEFPKEGPSILRIQQVVRGDSAAYFCASSARRDSGNTIYFGEGSWLTVV.

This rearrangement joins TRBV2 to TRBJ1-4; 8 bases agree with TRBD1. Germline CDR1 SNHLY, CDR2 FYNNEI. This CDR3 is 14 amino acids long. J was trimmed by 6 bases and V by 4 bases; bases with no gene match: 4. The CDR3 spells CASSGGTGYEKLFF. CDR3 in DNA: TGTGCCAGCAGTGGAGGGACAGGCTATGAAAAACTGTTTTTT.

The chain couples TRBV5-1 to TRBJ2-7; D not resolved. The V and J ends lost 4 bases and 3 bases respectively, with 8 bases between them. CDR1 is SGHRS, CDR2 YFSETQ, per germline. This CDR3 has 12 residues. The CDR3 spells CASSQDLYEQYF. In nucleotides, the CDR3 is TGCGCCAGCAGCCAGGACCTCTACGAGCAGTACTTC.

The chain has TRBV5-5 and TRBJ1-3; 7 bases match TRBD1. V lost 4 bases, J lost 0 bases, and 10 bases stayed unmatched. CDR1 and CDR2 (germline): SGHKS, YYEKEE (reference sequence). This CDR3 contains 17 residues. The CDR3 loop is CASSPGAQGVSGNTIYF. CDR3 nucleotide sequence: TGTGCCAGCAGCCCCGGCGCTCAGGGGGTCTCTGGAAACACCATATATTTT.

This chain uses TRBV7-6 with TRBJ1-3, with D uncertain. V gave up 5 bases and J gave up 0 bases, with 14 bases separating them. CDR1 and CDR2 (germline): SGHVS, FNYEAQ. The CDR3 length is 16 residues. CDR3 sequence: CASSNVGLSSGNTIYF. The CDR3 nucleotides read TGTGCCAGCAGCAACGTCGGCTTGAGCTCTGGAAACACCATATATTTT.

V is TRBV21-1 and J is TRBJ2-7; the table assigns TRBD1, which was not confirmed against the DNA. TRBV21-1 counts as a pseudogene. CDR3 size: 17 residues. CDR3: CASSKRDPRGRQIEQYF. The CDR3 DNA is TGTGCCAGCAGCAAAAGGGACCCCAGGGGGCGCCAAATCGAGCAGTACTTC.

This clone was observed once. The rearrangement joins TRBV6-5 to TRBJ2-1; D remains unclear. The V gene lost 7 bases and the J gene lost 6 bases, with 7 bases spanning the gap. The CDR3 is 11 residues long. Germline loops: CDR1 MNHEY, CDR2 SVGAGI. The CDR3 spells CASTLFNEQFF. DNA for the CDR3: TGTGCCAGCACCCTCTTCAATGAGCAGTTCTTC.

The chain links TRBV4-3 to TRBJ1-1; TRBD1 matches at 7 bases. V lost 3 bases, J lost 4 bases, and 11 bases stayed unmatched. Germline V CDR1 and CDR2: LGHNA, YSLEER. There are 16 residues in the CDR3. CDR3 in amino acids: CASSHGTADRGTEAFF. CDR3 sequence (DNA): TGCGCCAGCAGCCATGGGACAGCCGATCGGGGCACTGAAGCTTTCTTT.

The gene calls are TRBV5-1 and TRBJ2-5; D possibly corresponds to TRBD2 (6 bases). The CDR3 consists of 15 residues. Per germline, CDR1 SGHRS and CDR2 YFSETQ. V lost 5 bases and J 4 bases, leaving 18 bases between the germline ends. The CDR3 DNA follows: TGCGCCAGCAGTTCCAGGGCGGGGATCGGAGAGACCCAGTACTTC. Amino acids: CASSSRAGIGETQYF.

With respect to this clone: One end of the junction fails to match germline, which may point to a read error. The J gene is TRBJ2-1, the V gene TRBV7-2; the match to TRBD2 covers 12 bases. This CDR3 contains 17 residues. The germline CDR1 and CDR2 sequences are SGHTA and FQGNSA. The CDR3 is CASSLGPSGRAYDEQFF. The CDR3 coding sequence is TGTGCCAGCAGCTTAGGTCCTAGCGGGAGGGCCTACGATGAGCAGTTCTTC.

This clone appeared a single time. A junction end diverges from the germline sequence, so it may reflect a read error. As DNA, the CDR3 is TGTGCCAGCAGCCTAGCTACCGGGACGGGGACCTACGAGCAGTACTTC. It encodes CASSLATGTGTYEQYF. J is TRBJ2-7 and V is TRBV7-9, with D perhaps given as TRBD1 or TRBD2 (5 bases each). Germline CDR1 is SEHNR and CDR2 is FQNEAQ (reference sequence). CDR3 length equals 16 residues.

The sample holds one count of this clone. The CDR3 loop reads CASSATASSYEQYF. The CDR3 coding sequence is TGTGCCAGCAGCGCGACGGCGAGCTCCTACGAGCAGTACTTC. J is TRBJ2-7 and V is TRBV5-4, with D unresolved. V lost 4 bases and J lost 0, with 11 bases in between. The CDR3 runs to 14 residues. CDR1 and CDR2 from the germline V gene are SGHNT and YYREEE (reference sequence).

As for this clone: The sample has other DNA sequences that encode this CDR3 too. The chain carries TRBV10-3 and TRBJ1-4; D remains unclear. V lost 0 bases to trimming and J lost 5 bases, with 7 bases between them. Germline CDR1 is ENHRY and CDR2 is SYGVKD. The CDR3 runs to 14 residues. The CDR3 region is CAISESRGNEKLFF. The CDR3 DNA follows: TGTGCCATCAGTGAGTCGAGAGGGAATGAAAAACTGTTTTTT.

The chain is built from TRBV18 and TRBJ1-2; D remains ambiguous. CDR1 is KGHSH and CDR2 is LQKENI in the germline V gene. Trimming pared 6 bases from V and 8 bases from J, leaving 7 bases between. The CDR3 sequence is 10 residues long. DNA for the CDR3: TGTGCCAGCTCGGGTGGCGGCTACACCTTC. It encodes CASSGGGYTF.

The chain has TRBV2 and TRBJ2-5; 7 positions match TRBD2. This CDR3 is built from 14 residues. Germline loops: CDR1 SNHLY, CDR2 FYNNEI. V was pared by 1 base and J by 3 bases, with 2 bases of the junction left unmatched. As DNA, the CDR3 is TGTGCCAGCAGTGAAGTCGGGGGGAAAGAGACCCAGTACTTC. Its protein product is CASSEVGGKETQYF.

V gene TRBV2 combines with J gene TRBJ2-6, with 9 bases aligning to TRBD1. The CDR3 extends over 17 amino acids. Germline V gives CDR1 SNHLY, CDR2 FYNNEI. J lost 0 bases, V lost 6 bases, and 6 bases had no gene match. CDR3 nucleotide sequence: TGTGCCAGCAGGGGGGACAGGGCGAGCTCTGGGGCCAACGTCCTGACTTTC. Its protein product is CASRGDRASSGANVLTF.

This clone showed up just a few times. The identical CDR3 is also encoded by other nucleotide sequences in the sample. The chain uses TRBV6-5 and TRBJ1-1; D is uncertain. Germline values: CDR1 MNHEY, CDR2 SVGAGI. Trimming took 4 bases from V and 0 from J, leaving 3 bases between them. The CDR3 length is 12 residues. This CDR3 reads CASSSVNTEAFF. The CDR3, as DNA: TGTGCCAGCAGTTCGGTGAACACTGAAGCTTTCTTT.

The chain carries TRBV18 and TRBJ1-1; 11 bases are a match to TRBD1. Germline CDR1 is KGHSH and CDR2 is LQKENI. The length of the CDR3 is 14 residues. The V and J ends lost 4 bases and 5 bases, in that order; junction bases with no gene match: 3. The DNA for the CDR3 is TGTGCCAGCTCACTGGACAGGGGGCCGACTGAAGCTTTCTTT. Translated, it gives CASSLDRGPTEAFF. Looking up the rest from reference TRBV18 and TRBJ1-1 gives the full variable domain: NAGVMQNPRHLVRRRGQEARLRCSPMKGHSHVYWYRQLPEEGLKFMVYLQKENIIDESGMPKERFSAEFPKEGPSILRIQQVVRGDSAAYFCASSLDRGPTEAFFGQGTRLTVV.